The clone carrying this T cell receptor (beta chain) came up a few times. CDR1 and CDR2 from the germline V gene are DFQATT and SNEGSKA (reference sequence). The V gene end was trimmed by 3 bases and the J gene end by 2 bases; junction bases not matched to a gene: 5. This CDR3 is 14 amino acids long. This record comes from a study of blood T cells in healthy people across ages. It was with a sample-barcoded 5' primer and a J-beta primer mix that a second PCR of about 7 to 12 cycles was run. TCRdb ran MiXCR on the 5' RACE reads and lists one entry per CDR3 protein. In the table there are around 1,700,000 distinct CDR3 sequences, 28% of which are singletons.

J is TRBJ2-7 and V is TRBV20-1; 9 bases map to TRBD2. Material: blood. The receptor's source is a woman younger than 45 in good health. The CDR3 region is CSARRASGTYEQYF. CDR3 sequence (DNA): TGCAGTGCTAGGCGGGCTAGCGGGACCTACGAGCAGTACTTC.